The T cell receptor (beta chain) described here comes from a study of blood T cells in healthy people across ages. Trimming removed 2 bases from V and 6 bases from J, with 8 bases in between. CDR3 length: 13 amino acids. Germline V gene data show CDR1 as SNHLY and CDR2 as FYNNEI. Samples each had at least 5.5 micrograms of total RNA extracted. Note on this clonotype: The target antigen is unknown.

PCR was performed a second time for about 6 to 12 cycles using a sample-barcoded 5' primer and a J-beta primer mix. Each sample provided no less than 2.5 million CDR3-containing paired-end reads. From the 5' RACE reads, TCRdb called clonotypes with MiXCR, one entry per CDR3 protein. The sample contains approximately 1.5 million distinct CDR3 sequences, about 35% of which appear only once. Study-level points and caveats: The long-lived group displayed more naive CD4+ cells, plus higher diversity, than the aged donors did. Shifts in expanded clonotypes may have been confounded by donor CMV status, which was unknown.

The chain combines TRBV2 with TRBJ2-1; D ambiguous. Sequenced sample: blood. The sequence derives from a woman in her twenties or thirties in good health. CDR3: CASSESWLNEQFF. The DNA of the CDR3 is TGTGCCAGCAGTGAATCCTGGCTCAATGAGCAGTTCTTC.